This T cell receptor beta chain came from a study of blood T cell repertoires in COVID-19. In the study overall: Nucleic acid was either cDNA or gDNA, and it came from T cells, B-cell-depleted T cells, or PBMCs.

This table comes from immunoSEQ multiplex PCR, and its TCRdb copy is limited to in-frame clones, with some not included. Of about 330,000 clones in the sample, more than 85% were seen once. The cohort comprised adults aged roughly 18 to 95 years residing in some 24 US areas. Self-reported history from a screening survey and questionnaire set each donor's cohort. This CDR3 region has 15 residues. Looked up from germline, CDR1 is SGHTA and CDR2 is FQGTGA. V lost 4 bases and J 1 base, leaving 12 bases between the germline ends. Sequencing input: PBMCs or T cells enriched from blood (not recorded which). The TCR sequence derives from a woman between 25 and 40 years old who had recovered from COVID-19. The chain carries TRBV7-3 and TRBJ2-3; possibly TRBD2 for D (6 bases). As DNA, the CDR3 is TGTGCCAGCAGCTCTCCGGGGGTGGGCACAGATACGCAGTATTTT. It yields the protein CASSSPGVGTDTQYF. The variable domain in full, completed from reference TRBV7-3 and TRBJ2-3, reads GAGVSQTPSNKVTEKGKYVELRCDPISGHTALYWYRQSLGQGPEFLIYFQGTGAADDSGLPNDRFFAVRPEGSVSTLKIQRTERGDSAVYLCASSSPGVGTDTQYFGPGTRLTVL.